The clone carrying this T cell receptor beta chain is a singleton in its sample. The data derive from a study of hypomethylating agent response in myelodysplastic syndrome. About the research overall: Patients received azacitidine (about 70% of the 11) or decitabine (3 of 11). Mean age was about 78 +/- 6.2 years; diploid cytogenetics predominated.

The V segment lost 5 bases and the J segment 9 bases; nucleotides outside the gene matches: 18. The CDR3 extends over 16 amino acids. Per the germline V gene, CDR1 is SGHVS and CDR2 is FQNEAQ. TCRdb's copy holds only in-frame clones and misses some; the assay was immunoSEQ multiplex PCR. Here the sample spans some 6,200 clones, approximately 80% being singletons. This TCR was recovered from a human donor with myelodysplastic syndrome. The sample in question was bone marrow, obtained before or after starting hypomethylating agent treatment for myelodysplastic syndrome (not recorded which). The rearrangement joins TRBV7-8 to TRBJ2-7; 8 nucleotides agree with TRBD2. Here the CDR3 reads CASSGQSGSPTLRQYF. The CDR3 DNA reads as TGTGCCAGCAGCGGGCAAAGCGGGAGCCCCACCCTAAGGCAGTACTTC.